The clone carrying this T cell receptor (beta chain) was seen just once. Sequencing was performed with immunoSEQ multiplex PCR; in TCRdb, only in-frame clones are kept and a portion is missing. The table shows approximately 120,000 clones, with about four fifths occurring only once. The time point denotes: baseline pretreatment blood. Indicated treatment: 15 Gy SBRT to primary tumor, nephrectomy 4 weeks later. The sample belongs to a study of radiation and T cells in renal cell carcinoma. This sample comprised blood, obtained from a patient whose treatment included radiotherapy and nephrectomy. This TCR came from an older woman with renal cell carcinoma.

The CDR3 protein is CASSENGQVGAQYF. In nucleotides, the CDR3 is TGTGCCAGCAGCGAAAACGGACAGGTCGGGGCCCAGTACTTC. The chain uses TRBV9 and TRBJ2-5; TRBD1 agrees at 7 bases. This CDR3 region has 14 residues. From germline, CDR1 is SGDLS and CDR2 YYNGEE. With 3 bases clipped from V and 9 bases from J, the junction kept 11 bases outside the gene matches. Complete variable domain (other parts from reference TRBV9 and TRBJ2-5): DSGVTQTPKHLITATGQRVTLRCSPRSGDLSVYWYQQSLDQGLQFLIQYYNGEERAKGNILERFSAQQFPDLHSELNLSSLELGDSALYFCASSENGQVGAQYFGPGTRLLVL.